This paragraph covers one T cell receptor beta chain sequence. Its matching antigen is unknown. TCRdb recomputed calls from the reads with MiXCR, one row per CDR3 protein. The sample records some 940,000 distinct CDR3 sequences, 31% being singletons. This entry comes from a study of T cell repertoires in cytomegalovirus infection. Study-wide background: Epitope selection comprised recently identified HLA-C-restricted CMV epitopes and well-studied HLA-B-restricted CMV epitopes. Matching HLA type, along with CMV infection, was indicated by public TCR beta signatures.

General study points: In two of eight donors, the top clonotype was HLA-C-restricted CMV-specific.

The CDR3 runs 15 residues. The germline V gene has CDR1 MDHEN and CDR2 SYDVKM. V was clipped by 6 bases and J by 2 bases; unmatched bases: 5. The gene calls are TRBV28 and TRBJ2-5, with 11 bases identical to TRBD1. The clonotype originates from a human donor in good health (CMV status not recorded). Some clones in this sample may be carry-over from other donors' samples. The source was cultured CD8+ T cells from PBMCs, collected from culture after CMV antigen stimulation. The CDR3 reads CASRKRDRGQETQYF. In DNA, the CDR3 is TGTGCCAGCAGAAAACGGGACAGGGGGCAAGAGACCCAGTACTTC.